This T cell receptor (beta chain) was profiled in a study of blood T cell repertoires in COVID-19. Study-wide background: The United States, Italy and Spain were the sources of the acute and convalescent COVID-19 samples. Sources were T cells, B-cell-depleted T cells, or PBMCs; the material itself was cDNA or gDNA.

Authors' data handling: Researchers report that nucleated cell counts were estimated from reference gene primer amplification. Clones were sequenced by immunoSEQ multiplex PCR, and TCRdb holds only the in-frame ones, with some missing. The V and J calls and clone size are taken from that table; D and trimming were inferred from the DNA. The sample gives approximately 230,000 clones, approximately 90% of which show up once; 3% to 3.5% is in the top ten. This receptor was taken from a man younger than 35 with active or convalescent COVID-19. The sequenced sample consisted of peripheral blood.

DNA of the CDR3: TGTGCCAGCAGGACTACCGGGACAGGGATTAGCAATGAGCAGTTCTTC. Translated, it gives CASRTTGTGISNEQFF. V and J are TRBV5-6 and TRBJ2-1, with TRBD1 identical over 9 bases. J lost 6 bases, V lost 5 bases, and 12 bases had no gene match. The CDR3 is made up of 16 amino acids. CDR1 and CDR2 from the germline V gene are SGHDT and YYEEEE.